This T cell receptor beta chain was sequenced in a study of T cells expressing NK-cell markers. Study-level results: There were a handful of donors in whom these clonotypes also led the CD3+CD56-NKG2C+ fraction.

For this clonotype: The antigen is undetermined.

This CDR3 comprises 17 residues. Germline CDR1 LGHNA, CDR2 YSLEER. From its re-call of the 5' RACE reads, TCRdb lists each CDR3 protein once, without DNA. The sample spans more than 90,000 distinct CDR3 sequences; the ten largest clones claim 18%. V is TRBV4-3 and J is TRBJ2-3; TCRdb reports TRBD2, a call that lacks DNA to check it against. The receptor was derived from a woman aged 18 to 75 in good health. The specimen was blood T cells: a sorted CD56 or NKG2C T cell subset, CD4+ or CD8+ T cells, or bulk PBMC T cells (not recorded which). CDR3 residues: CASSQLRLEFSRNTQYF.